The following is a TCR beta chain sequence with its context. The CDR3 is 23 residues long. Sequenced by immunoSEQ multiplex PCR; TCRdb stores in-frame clones only, minus some. The data contain some 210,000 clones, 81% of them seen just once; the ten biggest clones take up 7.5% to 10%. The data are from a study of blood T cell repertoires in COVID-19. Clinical history as reported by participants underpinned cohort assignment. This chain links TRBV21-1 with TRBJ2-1; the listed D gene, TRBD2, was not tested against the DNA. TRBV21-1 corresponds to a pseudogene. The TCR comes from a middle-aged man who had recovered from COVID-19. Material for sequencing was PBMCs or T cells enriched from blood (not recorded which). In DNA, the CDR3 is TGTGCCAGCAGCAAAGAGGCCCAGACAGGGCTCTATACTAGCGGGAGGTCCTACAATGAGCAGTTCTTC. It codes for CASSKEAQTGLYTSGRSYNEQFF.